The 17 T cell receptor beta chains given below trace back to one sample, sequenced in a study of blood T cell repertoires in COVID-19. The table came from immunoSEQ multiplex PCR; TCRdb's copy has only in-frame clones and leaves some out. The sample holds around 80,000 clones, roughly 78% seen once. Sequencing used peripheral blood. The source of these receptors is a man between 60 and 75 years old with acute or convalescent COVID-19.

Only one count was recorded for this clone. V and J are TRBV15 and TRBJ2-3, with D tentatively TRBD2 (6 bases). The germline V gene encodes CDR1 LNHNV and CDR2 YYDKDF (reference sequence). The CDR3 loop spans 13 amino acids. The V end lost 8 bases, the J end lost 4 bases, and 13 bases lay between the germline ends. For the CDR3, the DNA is TGTGCCACCCGCCTAGGGGAGGCAGATACGCAGTATTTT. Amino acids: CATRLGEADTQYF. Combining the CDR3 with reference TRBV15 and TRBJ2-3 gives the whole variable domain DAMVIQNPRYQVTQFGKPVTLSCSQTLNHNVMYWYQQKSSQAPKLLFHYYDKDFNNEADTPDNFQSRRPNTSFCFLDIRSPGLGDTAMYLCATRLGEADTQYFGPGTRLTVL.

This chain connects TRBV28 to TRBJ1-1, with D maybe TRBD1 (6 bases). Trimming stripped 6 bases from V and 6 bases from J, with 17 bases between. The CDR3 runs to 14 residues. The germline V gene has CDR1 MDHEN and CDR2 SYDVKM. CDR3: CASSLHGEGAEAFF. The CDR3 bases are TGTGCCAGCAGCCTTCATGGGGAGGGGGCTGAAGCTTTCTTT.

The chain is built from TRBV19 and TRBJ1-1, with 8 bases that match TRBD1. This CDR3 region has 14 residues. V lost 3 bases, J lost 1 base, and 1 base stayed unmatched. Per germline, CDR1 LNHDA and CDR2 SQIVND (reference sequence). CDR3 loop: CASSIRGRNTEAFF. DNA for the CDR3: TGTGCCAGTAGTATCAGGGGGCGGAACACTGAAGCTTTCTTT.

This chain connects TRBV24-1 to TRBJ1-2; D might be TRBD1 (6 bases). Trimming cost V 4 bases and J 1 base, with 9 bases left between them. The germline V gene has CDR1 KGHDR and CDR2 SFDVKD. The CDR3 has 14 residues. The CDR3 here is CATSDRTVNYGYTF. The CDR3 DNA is TGTGCCACCAGTGACCGGACAGTTAACTATGGCTACACCTTC.

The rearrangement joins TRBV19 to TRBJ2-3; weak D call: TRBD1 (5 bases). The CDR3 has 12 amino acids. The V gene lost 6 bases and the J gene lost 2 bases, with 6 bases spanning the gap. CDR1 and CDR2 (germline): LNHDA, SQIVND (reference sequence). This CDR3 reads CASRTDTDTQYF. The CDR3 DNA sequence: TGTGCCAGTAGGACAGACACAGATACGCAGTATTTT.

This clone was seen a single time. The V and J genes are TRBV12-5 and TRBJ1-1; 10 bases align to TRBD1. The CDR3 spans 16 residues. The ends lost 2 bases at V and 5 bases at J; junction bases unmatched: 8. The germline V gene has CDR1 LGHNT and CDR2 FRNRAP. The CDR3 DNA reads TGTGCTAGTGGTTTGCAGCCGGGACAGGGGACGACTGAAGCTTTCTTT. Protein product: CASGLQPGQGTTEAFF.

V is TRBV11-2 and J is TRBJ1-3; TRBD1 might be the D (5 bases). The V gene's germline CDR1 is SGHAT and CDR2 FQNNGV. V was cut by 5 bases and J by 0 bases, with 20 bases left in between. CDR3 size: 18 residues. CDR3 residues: CASSPLGPPSISGNTIYF. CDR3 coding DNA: TGTGCCAGCAGCCCCTTGGGGCCACCTTCAATCTCTGGAAACACCATATATTTT.

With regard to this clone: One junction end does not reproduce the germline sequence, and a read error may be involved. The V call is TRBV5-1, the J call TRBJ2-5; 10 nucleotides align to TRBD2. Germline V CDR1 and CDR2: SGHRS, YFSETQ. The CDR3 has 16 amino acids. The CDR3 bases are TGCGCCCGCAGCTTGGCCGGAGCGGGGGGGCGAGAGACCCAGTACTTC. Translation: CARSLAGAGGRETQYF. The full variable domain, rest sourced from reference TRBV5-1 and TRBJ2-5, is KAGVTQTPRYLIKTRGQQVTLSCSPISGHRSVSWYQQTPGQGLQFLFEYFSETQRNKGNFPGRFSGRQFSNSRSEMNVSTLELGDSALYLCARSLAGAGGRETQYFGPGTRLLVL.

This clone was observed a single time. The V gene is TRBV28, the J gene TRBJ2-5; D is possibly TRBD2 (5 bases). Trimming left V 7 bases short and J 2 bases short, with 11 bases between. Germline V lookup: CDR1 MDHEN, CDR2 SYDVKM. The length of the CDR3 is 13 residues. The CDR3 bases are TGTGCCAGCATGAAGAGGGTGCAAGAGACCCAGTACTTC. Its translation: CASMKRVQETQYF.

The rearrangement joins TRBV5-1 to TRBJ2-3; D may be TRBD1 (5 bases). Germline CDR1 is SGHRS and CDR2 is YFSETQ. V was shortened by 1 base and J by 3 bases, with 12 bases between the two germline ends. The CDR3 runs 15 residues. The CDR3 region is CASSLLGAETDTQYF. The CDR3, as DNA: TGCGCCAGCAGCTTGTTAGGGGCTGAGACAGATACGCAGTATTTT.

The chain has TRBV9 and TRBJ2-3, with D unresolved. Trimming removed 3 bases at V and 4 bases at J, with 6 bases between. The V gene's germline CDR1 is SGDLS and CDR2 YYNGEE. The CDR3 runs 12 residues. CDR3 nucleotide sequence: TGTGCCAGCAGCGCCCTATCAGATACGCAGTATTTT. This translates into CASSALSDTQYF.

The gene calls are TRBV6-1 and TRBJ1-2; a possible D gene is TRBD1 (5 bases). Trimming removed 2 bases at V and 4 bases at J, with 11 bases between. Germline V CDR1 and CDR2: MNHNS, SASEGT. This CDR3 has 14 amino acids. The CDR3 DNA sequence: TGTGCCAGCAGTGAACCGACAGTTTTCTATGGCTACACCTTC. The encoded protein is CASSEPTVFYGYTF.

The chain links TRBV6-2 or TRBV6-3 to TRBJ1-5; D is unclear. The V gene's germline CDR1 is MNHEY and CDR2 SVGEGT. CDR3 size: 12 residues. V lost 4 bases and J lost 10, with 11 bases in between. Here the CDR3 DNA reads TGTGCCAGCAGTTCGCGGTCCCAACCCCAGCATTTT. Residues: CASSSRSQPQHF.

CDR3 sequence reads: CASSPTGTGQPQHF. In nucleotides, the CDR3 is TGTGCCAGCTCACCCACAGGGACGGGTCAGCCCCAGCATTTT. V gene TRBV18 combines with J gene TRBJ1-5, with D possibly being TRBD1 (6 bases). CDR1 is KGHSH and CDR2 is LQKENI in the germline V gene. This CDR3 region has 14 residues. Trimming shortened V by 3 bases and J by 6 bases, and 12 bases separated the two germline ends.

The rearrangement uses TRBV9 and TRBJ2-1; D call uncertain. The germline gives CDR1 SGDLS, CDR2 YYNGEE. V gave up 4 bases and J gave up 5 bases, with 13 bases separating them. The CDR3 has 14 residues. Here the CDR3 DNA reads TGTGCCAGCAGCCCCTCCCCTACGCACAATGAGCAGTTCTTC. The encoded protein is CASSPSPTHNEQFF.

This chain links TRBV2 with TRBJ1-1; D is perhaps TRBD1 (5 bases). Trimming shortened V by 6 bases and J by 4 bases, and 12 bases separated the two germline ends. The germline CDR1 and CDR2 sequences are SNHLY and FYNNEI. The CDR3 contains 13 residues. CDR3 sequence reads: CASRMGLGTEAFF. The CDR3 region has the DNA TGTGCCAGCAGAATGGGACTCGGCACTGAAGCTTTCTTT. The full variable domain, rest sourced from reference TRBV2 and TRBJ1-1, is EPEVTQTPSHQVTQMGQEVILRCVPISNHLYFYWYRQILGQKVEFLVSFYNNEISEKSEIFDDQFSVERPDGSNFTLKIRSTKLEDSAMYFCASRMGLGTEAFFGQGTRLTVV.

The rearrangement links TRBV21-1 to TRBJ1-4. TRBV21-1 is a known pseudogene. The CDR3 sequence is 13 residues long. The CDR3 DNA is TGTGCCAGGGGAGCGGACGGGGATGAAAAACTGTTTTTT. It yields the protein CARGADGDEKLFF.